The sequence of this T cell receptor beta chain was determined in a study of blood T cell repertoires in COVID-19 (dated by TCRdb to about 2020). Background for the entire study: The collaborator samples originated in the United States, Italy and Spain and spanned the acute and convalescent phases of COVID-19. The dataset comprised deeply sampled blood TCRbeta repertoires from subjects exposed to, actively infected with, or recovered from COVID-19. The material from the prospective study consisted of cDNA or gDNA derived from T cells, B-cell-depleted T cells, or PBMCs. Where available, HLA class I and class II types were obtained from metadata supplied by the sample provider rather than from assay-based typing. The samples were drawn from two sources: the first 160 participants of the ongoing ImmuneRACE study, and fewer than 1,500 subjects contributed by 6 global collaborators. The repertoires were made available in a free public database intended to serve as a resource for research on the immune response to SARS-CoV-2. The sample metadata nearly always contained a de-identified subject ID, COVID-19 status, age in years and sex. The full study reports these points: The amount of clinical and demographic metadata varied by source and participant and was provided uncurated.

The germline V and J ends show losses of 10 bases and 5 bases respectively, and no gene match explains 8 bases of the junction. In the germline V gene, CDR1 corresponds to WSHSY and CDR2 to SAAADI. Including cysteine and phenylalanine, the CDR3 has 13 amino acids. The CDR3 DNA has 39 bases and is translated from base 1. TCRbeta CDR3 regions were amplified from genomic DNA using the immunoSEQ Assay, a bias-controlled multiplex PCR. The original methods were these. Nucleated cell counts per sample were estimated from amplification of reference gene primers within the assay. To quantify the absolute abundance of each unique TCRbeta CDR3 rearrangement, sequence reads were collapsed and filtered. For each sample, productive Simpson clonality was calculated by taking the square root of Simpson's diversity index across productive rearrangements. Imported from immuneACCESS, the table was reduced by TCRdb to in-frame sequences with V and J called. These copies leave out some clones; in studies compared against another copy, an unresolved V gene accounts for under half, and the cause of the remainder is not known. V, J and clone size derive from that table, while D and trimming were established from the DNA sequence. This sample holds roughly 170,000 clones; roughly 89% were observed only once. The ten largest clones add up to roughly 0.9% of the sample.

Another Seattle source contributed samples from volunteer blood donors who had recovered from COVID-19. Each collaborating institution followed its own protocols to collect whole blood in K2EDTA tubes. For TCRbeta analysis, collaborator samples were shipped as frozen whole blood, as isolated PBMCs, or as DNA extracted from either sample type. Comments on this clone: Its antigen target is currently unknown. There are no base qualities to consult, and no much larger clone falls within one base.

This receptor was taken from a woman aged 18-35 years who had recovered from COVID-19. The chain is made from TRBV10-2 and TRBJ2-3, and TRBD2 aligns with 8 junction nucleotides. The sample comprised peripheral blood. This receptor carries the CDR3 CATQPGGLDTQYF. The nucleotide sequence reads as follows: TGCGCCACTCAGCCGGGAGGGTTAGATACGCAGTATTTT.